This T cell receptor beta chain originates from a study of T cell responses to AZD1222 COVID-19 vaccine. Study-level results: The study reported that nearly half of spike-specific TCRs target unmutated variant regions. White British people made up most donors, females outnumbered males, and clonal diversity was possibly underestimated.

TCRdb's copy holds only in-frame clones and misses some; the assay was immunoSEQ multiplex PCR. The repertoire has around 120,000 clones, 88% of them found once; the top ten carry roughly 3.8%. This clone was counted between two and nine times. Its specificity is not known. Trimming removed 4 bases from V and 3 bases from J; junction bases left unmatched: 11. The CDR3 is made up of 18 amino acids. Germline V gene sequence: CDR1 WNHNN, CDR2 SYGVQD (reference sequence). The source of this sequence is an adult who received the AZD1222 COVID-19 vaccine. Sequenced here: peripheral blood, sampled 28 days after the second AZD1222 dose. The chain has TRBV10-1 and TRBJ1-6; 8 bases are shared with TRBD1. Here the CDR3 reads CASSAGTGLRSYNSPLHF. The CDR3 DNA is TGCGCCAGCAGTGCCGGGACAGGTCTCAGGAGCTATAATTCACCCCTCCACTTT.